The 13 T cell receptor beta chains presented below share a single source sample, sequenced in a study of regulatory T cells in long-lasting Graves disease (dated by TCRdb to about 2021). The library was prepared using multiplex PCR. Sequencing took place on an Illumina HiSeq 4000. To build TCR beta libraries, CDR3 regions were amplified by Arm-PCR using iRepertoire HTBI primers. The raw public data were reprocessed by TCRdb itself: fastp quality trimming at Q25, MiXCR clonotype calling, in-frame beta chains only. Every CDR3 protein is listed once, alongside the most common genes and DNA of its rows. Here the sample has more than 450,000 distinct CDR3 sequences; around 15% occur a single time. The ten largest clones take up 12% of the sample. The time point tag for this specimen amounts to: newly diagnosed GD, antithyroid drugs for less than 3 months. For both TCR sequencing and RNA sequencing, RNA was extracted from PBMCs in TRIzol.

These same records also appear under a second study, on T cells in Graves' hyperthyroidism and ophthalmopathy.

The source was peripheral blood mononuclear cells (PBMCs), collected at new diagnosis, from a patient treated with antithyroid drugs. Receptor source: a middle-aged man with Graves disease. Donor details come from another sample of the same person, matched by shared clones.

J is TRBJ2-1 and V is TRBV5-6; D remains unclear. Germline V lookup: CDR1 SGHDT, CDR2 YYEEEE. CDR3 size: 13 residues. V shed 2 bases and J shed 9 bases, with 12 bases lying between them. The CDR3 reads CASSFAVSSEQFF. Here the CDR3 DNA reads TGTGCCAGCAGCTTTGCCGTATCAAGTGAGCAGTTCTTC.

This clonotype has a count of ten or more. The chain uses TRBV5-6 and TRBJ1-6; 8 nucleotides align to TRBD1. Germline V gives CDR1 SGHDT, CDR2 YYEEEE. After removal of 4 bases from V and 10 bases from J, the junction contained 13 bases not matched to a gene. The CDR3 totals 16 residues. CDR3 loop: CASSPGQGTGGSPLHF. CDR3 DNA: TGTGCCAGCAGCCCGGGACAAGGAACAGGGGGATCACCCCTCCACTTT.

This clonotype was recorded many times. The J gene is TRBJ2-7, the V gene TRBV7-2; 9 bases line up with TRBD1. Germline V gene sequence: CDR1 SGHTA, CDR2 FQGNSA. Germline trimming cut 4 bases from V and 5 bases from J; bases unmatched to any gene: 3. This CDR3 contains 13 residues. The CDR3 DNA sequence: TGTGCCAGCAGCTCCTGGGACAGGGACGAGCAGTACTTC. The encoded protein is CASSSWDRDEQYF.

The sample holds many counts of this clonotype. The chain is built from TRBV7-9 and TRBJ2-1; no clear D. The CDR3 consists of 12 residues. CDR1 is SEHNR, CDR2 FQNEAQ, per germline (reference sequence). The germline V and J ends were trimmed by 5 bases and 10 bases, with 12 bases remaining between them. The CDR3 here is CASSPAGQEQFF. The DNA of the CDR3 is TGTGCCAGCAGCCCTGCAGGTCAGGAGCAGTTCTTC.

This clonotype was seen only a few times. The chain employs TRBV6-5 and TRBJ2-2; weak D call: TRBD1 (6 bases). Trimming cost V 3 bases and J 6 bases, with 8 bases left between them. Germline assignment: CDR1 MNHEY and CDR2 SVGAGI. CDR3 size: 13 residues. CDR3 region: CASSYEGAGELFF. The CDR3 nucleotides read TGTGCCAGCAGTTATGAGGGGGCCGGGGAGCTGTTTTTT.

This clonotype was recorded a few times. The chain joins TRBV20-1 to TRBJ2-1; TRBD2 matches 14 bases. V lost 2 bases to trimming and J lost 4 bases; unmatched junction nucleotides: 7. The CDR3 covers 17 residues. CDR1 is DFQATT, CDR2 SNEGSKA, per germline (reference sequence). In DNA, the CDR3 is TGCAGTGCTAGACTTCTTGGGACTAGCGGGAGTTACAATGAGCAGTTCTTC. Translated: CSARLLGTSGSYNEQFF.

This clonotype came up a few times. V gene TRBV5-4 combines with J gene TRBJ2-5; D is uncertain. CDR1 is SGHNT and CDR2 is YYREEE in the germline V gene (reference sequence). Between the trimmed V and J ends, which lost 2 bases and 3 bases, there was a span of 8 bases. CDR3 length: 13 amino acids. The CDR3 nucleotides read TGTGCCAGCAGCTTTAGCTGGAAAGAGACCCAGTACTTC. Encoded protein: CASSFSWKETQYF.

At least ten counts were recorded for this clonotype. CDR3 residues: CASRHTDEQFF. CDR3 sequence (DNA): TGCGCCAGCAGACACACAGATGAGCAGTTCTTC. The chain couples TRBV5-1 to TRBJ2-1; D remains unclear. This CDR3 comprises 11 residues. Germline V gene sequence: CDR1 SGHRS, CDR2 YFSETQ. V shed 5 bases and J shed 8 bases, with 8 bases lying between them.

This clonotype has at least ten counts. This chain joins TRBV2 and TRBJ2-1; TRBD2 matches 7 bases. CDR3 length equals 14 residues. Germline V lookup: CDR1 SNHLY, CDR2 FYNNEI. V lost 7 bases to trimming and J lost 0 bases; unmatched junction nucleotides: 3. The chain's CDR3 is CASTRESSYNEQFF. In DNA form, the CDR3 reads TGTGCCAGCACGCGGGAGAGCTCCTACAATGAGCAGTTCTTC.

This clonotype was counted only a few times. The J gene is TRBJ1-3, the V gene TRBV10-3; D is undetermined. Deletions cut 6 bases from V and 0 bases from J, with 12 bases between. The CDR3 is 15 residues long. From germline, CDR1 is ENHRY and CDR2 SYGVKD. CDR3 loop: CAISSSIASGNTIYF. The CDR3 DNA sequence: TGTGCCATCAGCTCGTCGATCGCCTCTGGAAACACCATATATTTT.

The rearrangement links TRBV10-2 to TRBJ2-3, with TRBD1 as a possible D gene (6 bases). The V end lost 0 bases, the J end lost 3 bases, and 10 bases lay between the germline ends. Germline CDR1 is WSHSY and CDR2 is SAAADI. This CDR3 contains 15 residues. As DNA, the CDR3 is TGCGCCAGCAGTGAGTCAATAAGGGGGACAGATACGCAGTATTTT. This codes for CASSESIRGTDTQYF.

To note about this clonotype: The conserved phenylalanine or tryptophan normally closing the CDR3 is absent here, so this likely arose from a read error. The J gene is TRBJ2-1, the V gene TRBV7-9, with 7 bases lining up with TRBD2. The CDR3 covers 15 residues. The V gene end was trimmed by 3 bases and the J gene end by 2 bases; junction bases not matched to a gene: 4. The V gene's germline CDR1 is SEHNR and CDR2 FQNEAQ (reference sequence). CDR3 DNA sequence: TGTGCCAGCAGCTTCACTAGCGCAGCCTACAATGAGCAGTTCTAC. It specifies CASSFTSAAYNEQFY.

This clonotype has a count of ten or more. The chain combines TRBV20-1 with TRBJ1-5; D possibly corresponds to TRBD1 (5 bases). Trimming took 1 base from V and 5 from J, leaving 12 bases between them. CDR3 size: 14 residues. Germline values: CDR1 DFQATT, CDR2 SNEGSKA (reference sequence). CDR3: CSARGGTTYQPQHF. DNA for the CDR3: TGCAGTGCTAGAGGAGGGACTACTTATCAGCCCCAGCATTTT.